A single sample is the source of the 9 T cell receptor beta chains below, sequenced in a study of OX40 agonist ivuxolimab in advanced cancers. The table came from immunoSEQ multiplex PCR; TCRdb's copy has only in-frame clones and leaves some out. The sample lists fewer than 50,000 clones, around three quarters occurring once. This sample comprised CD4+ or CD8+ T cells sorted from blood, obtained in a trial of the OX40 agonist ivuxolimab. The source is an adult with an advanced solid tumor such as melanoma, head and neck, liver or kidney cancer.

V gene TRBV19 combines with J gene TRBJ1-2; D unclear. CDR3 length: 12 residues. V lost 1 base, J lost 10 bases, and 10 bases lay in between. Germline V lookup: CDR1 LNHDA, CDR2 SQIVND (reference sequence). Written as DNA, the CDR3 is TGTGCCAGTAGTATAGTGCCCATGGACTACACCTTC. It translates to CASSIVPMDYTF.

This rearrangement joins TRBV19 to TRBJ2-7; 14 bases line up with TRBD2. This CDR3 contains 19 residues. Germline lookup yields CDR1 LNHDA and CDR2 SQIVND (reference sequence). Trimming cost V 4 bases and J 3 bases; bases outside gene matches: 14. The CDR3 sequence is CASSRSGTSGSGSIYEQYF. The CDR3 nucleotides are TGTGCCAGTAGTAGATCCGGGACTAGCGGGAGTGGAAGTATCTACGAGCAGTACTTC.

The chain is built from TRBV6-5 and TRBJ1-2; 8 bases agree with TRBD1. The V gene's germline CDR1 is MNHEY and CDR2 SVGAGI. Unmatched junction bases numbered 4, after V lost 0 bases and J lost 7 bases. This CDR3 spans 14 amino acids. As DNA, the CDR3 is TGTGCCAGCAGTTACTCGGGACAGGCTCTTGGCTACACCTTC. This sequence encodes CASSYSGQALGYTF.

The chain employs TRBV5-8 and TRBJ1-4; D ambiguous. CDR3 length: 14 residues. Deletions cut 1 base from V and 11 bases from J, with 15 bases between. The germline gives CDR1 SGHTS, CDR2 YDEGEE. CDR3 nucleotides: TGTGCCAGCAGCTTGCCTGGTGGCTCTCAGAAACTGTTTTTT. Its protein is CASSLPGGSQKLFF.

The J gene is TRBJ1-2, the V gene TRBV27, with no clear D. Trimming cost V 1 base and J 8 bases, with 11 bases left between them. The CDR3 runs 13 residues. Germline values: CDR1 MNHEY, CDR2 SMNVEV (reference sequence). The CDR3 loop is CASSLWPGSGYTF. CDR3 DNA sequence: TGTGCCAGCAGTTTATGGCCAGGTTCGGGCTACACCTTC.

This chain links TRBV5-4 with TRBJ2-7; TRBD1 agrees at 8 bases. Germline loops: CDR1 SGHNT, CDR2 YYREEE (reference sequence). CDR3 length: 13 residues. After removal of 3 bases from V and 5 bases from J, the junction contained 4 bases not matched to a gene. The CDR3 reads CASSSTGVHEQYF. The DNA for the CDR3 is TGTGCCAGCAGCTCGACAGGGGTCCACGAGCAGTACTTC.

In this sample, this clone turned up once. J is TRBJ2-3 and V is TRBV5-1, with TRBD2 matching over 11 bases. The CDR3 contains 17 residues. Trimming cost V 0 bases and J 8 bases; bases outside gene matches: 11. Germline lookup yields CDR1 SGHRS and CDR2 YFSETQ. The chain's CDR3 is CASSLEASTSGMTTQYF. CDR3 bases: TGCGCCAGCAGCTTGGAAGCGTCGACTAGCGGGATGACTACGCAGTATTTT.

This clone has a single count. The gene calls are TRBV15 and TRBJ2-5, with TRBD2 identical over 13 bases. This CDR3 spans 19 amino acids. The germline CDR1 and CDR2 sequences are LNHNV and YYDKDF (reference sequence). The ends lost 3 bases at V and 2 bases at J; junction bases unmatched: 12. The CDR3 DNA sequence: TGTGCCACCAGCAGGGGGCTGGGACTAGCGGGACTAACACAAGAGACCCAGTACTTC. It encodes CATSRGLGLAGLTQETQYF. Full variable domain (missing parts from reference TRBV15 and TRBJ2-5): DAMVIQNPRYQVTQFGKPVTLSCSQTLNHNVMYWYQQKSSQAPKLLFHYYDKDFNNEADTPDNFQSRRPNTSFCFLDIRSPGLGDTAMYLCATSRGLGLAGLTQETQYFGPGTRLLVL.

The V and J genes are TRBV5-6 and TRBJ2-2, with TRBD2 as a possible D gene (6 bases). The CDR3 is made up of 14 amino acids. Between the trimmed V and J ends, which lost 1 base and 5 bases, there was a span of 9 bases. The germline V gene encodes CDR1 SGHDT and CDR2 YYEEEE. The DNA of the CDR3 is TGTGCCAGCAGCTTGCCCGCGGGAACCGGGGAGCTGTTTTTT. Residues: CASSLPAGTGELFF. Full variable domain (missing parts from reference TRBV5-6 and TRBJ2-2): DAGVTQSPTHLIKTRGQQVTLRCSPKSGHDTVSWYQQALGQGPQFIFQYYEEEERQRGNFPDRFSGHQFPNYSSELNVNALLLGDSALYLCASSLPAGTGELFFGEGSRLTVL.